This T cell receptor (beta chain) was profiled in a study of human T cells and chemical hapten exposure. The time point is: healthy volunteer bleed at 6 weeks. Unfractionated whole blood yielded total RNA. TCRdb itself ran the RACE reads through MiXCR, one entry per CDR3 protein. The sample gives about 65,000 distinct CDR3 sequences, approximately 6.5% of which show up once; 3% to 4% is in the top ten. In germline, CDR1 is MNHEY, CDR2 SVGAGI. Trimming left V 4 bases short and J 1 base short, with 9 bases between. The CDR3 extends over 14 amino acids. This clonotype has a count of ten or more. J is TRBJ2-3 and V is TRBV6-5, with a tentative D call TRBD2 (6 bases). The sample taken for sequencing was whole blood. The sequence came from a female donor in good health. Some clones in this sample may be carry-over from other donors' samples. The CDR3 DNA reads TGTGCCAGCAGTTCTATAGCGGGCACAGATACGCAGTATTTT. It encodes CASSSIAGTDTQYF.